The entry that follows covers one T cell receptor beta chain sequence. Sequencing was performed with immunoSEQ multiplex PCR; in TCRdb, only in-frame clones are kept and a portion is missing. The table includes 150,000 to 200,000 clones, less than 85% detected once. This specimen comes from a study of blood T cell repertoires in COVID-19. Sequenced sample: PBMCs or T cells enriched from blood (not recorded which). This TCR was recovered from a man between 50 and 59 years old who had recovered from COVID-19.

The CDR3 protein is CATSAQGVEAFF. CDR3 DNA: TGTGCCACCAGCGCACAGGGGGTTGAAGCTTTCTTT. The chain carries TRBV15 and TRBJ1-1, with 8 positions matching TRBD1. V shed 5 bases, J shed 7 bases, and the junction held 3 bases outside the gene matches. Germline values: CDR1 LNHNV, CDR2 YYDKDF (reference sequence). There are 12 residues in the CDR3. Full variable domain (missing parts from reference TRBV15 and TRBJ1-1): DAMVIQNPRYQVTQFGKPVTLSCSQTLNHNVMYWYQQKSSQAPKLLFHYYDKDFNNEADTPDNFQSRRPNTSFCFLDIRSPGLGDTAMYLCATSAQGVEAFFGQGTRLTVV.